This TCR beta chain was sequenced for a study of OX40 agonist ivuxolimab in advanced cancers. About the study: The group had a mean age of about 65 years, ranged from about 23 to 79, and was roughly 80% male. Study observations and caveats: Clonal expansion in partial responders at 0.1-3.0 mg/kg ranked among the lowest.

With baseline, cycle 4 day 1, and cycle 7 day 1 as timepoints, blood was sampled. The CDR3 has 14 residues. V lost 3 bases and J lost 10, with 19 bases in between. The germline gives CDR1 MRHNA, CDR2 SNTAGT. Repertoires were generated with immunoSEQ multiplex PCR, while TCRdb's copy carries only in-frame clones and drops some. Altogether about 44,000 clones are present, about 85% being singletons, with the ten largest covering roughly 7%. As concerns this clone: The antigen is undetermined.

V is TRBV6-4 and J is TRBJ2-7, with D unclear. This sequence originates from an adult with an advanced solid tumor such as melanoma, head and neck, liver or kidney cancer. The starting material was CD4+ or CD8+ T cells sorted from blood, obtained in a trial of the OX40 agonist ivuxolimab. Here the CDR3 DNA reads TGTGCCAGCAGTGAAGAGACCACGAGCAGTACTCAGTACTTC. Translation gives CASSEETTSSTQYF.